Following are 11 T cell receptor beta chains from one sample sequenced in a study of cytomegalovirus exposure and HLA in healthy donors. The PCR made use of 60 Vbeta and 13 Jbeta primers. Method: immunoSEQ multiplex PCR; TCRdb's copy keeps in-frame clones and lacks some. The table has approximately 140,000 clones, approximately 73% seen once; the top ten hold about 1.2%. Material for sequencing was PBMCs. Receptor source: a woman aged 40 to 55 in good health and CMV-seronegative.

Only one count was recorded for this clone. The chain combines TRBV7-6 with TRBJ2-7, with 12 bases that match TRBD1. Germline assignment: CDR1 SGHVS and CDR2 FNYEAQ. The CDR3 sequence is 16 residues long. Unmatched junction bases numbered 7, after V lost 2 bases and J lost 5 bases. The CDR3 nucleotides are TGTGCCAGCAGCTTAAGCCCGGGACAGGGGGCCCACGAGCAGTACTTC. Residues: CASSLSPGQGAHEQYF. The entire variable domain, with the rest obtained from reference TRBV7-6 and TRBJ2-7, is as follows: GAGVSQSPRYKVTKRGQDVALRCDPISGHVSLYWYRQALGQGPEFLTYFNYEAQQDKSGLPNDRFSAERPEGSISTLTIQRTEQRDSAMYRCASSLSPGQGAHEQYFGPGTRLTVT.

This clone was counted a single time. The chain couples TRBV7-9 to TRBJ1-2, with 8 bases that match TRBD1. This CDR3 spans 14 amino acids. From germline, CDR1 is SEHNR and CDR2 FQNEAQ (reference sequence). With 1 base clipped from V and 5 bases from J, the junction kept 3 bases outside the gene matches. As DNA, the CDR3 is TGTGCCAGCAGCTTAGGGACAGGGCGGTATGGCTACACCTTC. Encoded protein: CASSLGTGRYGYTF.

This clone was observed a handful of times. The J gene is TRBJ2-5, the V gene TRBV9; D is possibly TRBD1 (6 bases). CDR1 SGDLS and CDR2 YYNGEE come from the germline V gene. Trimming took 0 bases from V and 2 from J, leaving 11 bases between them. CDR3 length: 15 residues. CDR3 sequence (DNA): TGTGCCAGCAGCGTAGATAGCACAGGGCAAGAGACCCAGTACTTC. Encoded protein: CASSVDSTGQETQYF.

This clone has more than one count but fewer than ten. This chain uses TRBV6-5 with TRBJ2-1; D might be TRBD2 (7 bases). The CDR3 spans 14 residues. V was pared by 0 bases and J by 5 bases, with 8 bases between. Germline V gene lookup returns CDR1 MNHEY and CDR2 SVGAGI. The CDR3 nucleotides read TGTGCCAGCAGTTACTCGGGGGGGCACAATGAGCAGTTCTTC. Its protein product is CASSYSGGHNEQFF.

Worth noting for this clone: The same CDR3 is also encoded by other DNA sequences in this sample. The V gene is TRBV2, the J gene TRBJ1-6; tentatively, D is TRBD1 (5 bases). Germline CDR1 SNHLY, CDR2 FYNNEI. Trimming took off 5 bases at V and 14 bases at J, with 19 bases between the two ends. The CDR3 covers 14 residues. CDR3 residues: CASSSTTQGLSLHF. Written as DNA, the CDR3 is TGTGCCAGCAGTTCGACGACTCAGGGTCTTTCCCTCCACTTT.

The genes are TRBV4-2 and TRBJ2-5; TRBD1 is a possible D gene (5 bases). This CDR3 spans 15 amino acids. The germline V gene has CDR1 LGHNA and CDR2 YNFKEQ. Between the trimmed V and J ends, which lost 4 bases and 0 bases, there was a span of 12 bases. CDR3 sequence (DNA): TGTGCCAGCAGCCGCAGACAGAGCAACCAAGAGACCCAGTACTTC. This translates into CASSRRQSNQETQYF.

This clone was detected only a few times. The CDR3 sequence is CASSLFSGPTDTQYF. The CDR3 DNA reads TGCGCCAGCAGCCTGTTCAGCGGACCCACAGATACGCAGTATTTT. V usage is TRBV5-1 and J usage is TRBJ2-3; D is possibly TRBD2 (5 bases). V lost 4 bases, J lost 2 bases, and 14 bases lay in between. The CDR3 totals 15 residues. Per the germline V gene, CDR1 is SGHRS and CDR2 is YFSETQ.

This clone was counted once. The V gene is TRBV11-3, the J gene TRBJ1-3, with a tentative D call TRBD1 (6 bases). V gave up 5 bases and J gave up 2 bases, with 16 bases separating them. From germline, CDR1 is SGHNT and CDR2 YENEEA. The CDR3 totals 16 residues. This chain's CDR3 is CASSPGDPGTGNTIYF. The CDR3 DNA follows: TGTGCCAGCAGCCCAGGGGACCCCGGCACTGGAAACACCATATATTTT.

The chain employs TRBV9 and TRBJ2-5; tentative D call: TRBD2 (5 bases). Germline V gives CDR1 SGDLS, CDR2 YYNGEE. This CDR3 is 13 amino acids long. The V end lost 0 bases, the J end lost 5 bases, and 8 bases lay between the germline ends. In nucleotides, the CDR3 is TGTGCCAGCAGCGTAGGGCCGGGGGAGACCCAGTACTTC. Its translation: CASSVGPGETQYF.

V usage is TRBV7-2 and J usage is TRBJ1-2, with 11 positions matching TRBD1. This CDR3 region has 15 residues. Germline CDR1 is SGHTA and CDR2 is FQGNSA. With 4 bases clipped from V and 5 bases from J, the junction kept 6 bases outside the gene matches. The CDR3 protein is CASSYAGTGGYGYTF. CDR3 bases: TGTGCCAGCAGCTACGCCGGGACAGGGGGTTATGGCTACACCTTC.

V and J are TRBV6-5 and TRBJ1-2; D might be TRBD1 (6 bases). Looked up from germline, CDR1 is MNHEY and CDR2 is SVGAGI. The CDR3 consists of 12 residues. Trimming cost V 7 bases and J 4 bases, with 10 bases left between them. The DNA for the CDR3 is TGTGCCAGCACTGGGGGCCGCTATGGCTACACCTTC. Translating it yields CASTGGRYGYTF.